The next 9 T cell receptor beta chains were all read from a single sample in a study of blood T cell repertoires in COVID-19. Sequenced by immunoSEQ multiplex PCR; TCRdb stores in-frame clones only, minus some. Of 88,000 or so clones in the sample, 79% were seen once. Sequenced: peripheral blood. Receptors originate from a human donor in a cohort sampled during active COVID-19.

The rearrangement uses TRBV18 and TRBJ2-5; D perhaps matches TRBD1 (5 bases). There are 12 residues in the CDR3. Germline CDR1 and CDR2: KGHSH and LQKENI. Trimming removed 5 bases from V and 3 bases from J, with 7 bases in between. The chain's CDR3 is CASSEGEETQYF. CDR3 bases: TGTGCCAGCTCAGAAGGGGAAGAGACCCAGTACTTC.

J is TRBJ2-7 and V is TRBV18; tentatively, D is TRBD2 (6 bases). Germline CDR1 is KGHSH and CDR2 is LQKENI. This CDR3 spans 16 amino acids. The germline V and J ends were trimmed by 3 bases and 2 bases, with 17 bases remaining between them. The CDR3 region is CASSPLGGTAPYEQYF. CDR3 sequence (DNA): TGTGCCAGCTCACCTCTGGGCGGGACCGCCCCCTACGAGCAGTACTTC.

The V gene is TRBV4-2, the J gene TRBJ2-4; 7 bases map to TRBD1. The CDR3 is 13 amino acids. Germline V lookup: CDR1 LGHNA, CDR2 YNFKEQ. Germline trimming cut 4 bases from V and 5 bases from J; bases unmatched to any gene: 2. CDR3 residues: CASSPGQENIQYF. The CDR3 DNA sequence: TGTGCCAGCAGCCCTGGACAGGAAAACATTCAGTACTTC.

V usage is TRBV3-1 (or the pseudogene TRBV3-2) and J usage is TRBJ2-1, with 9 bases aligning to TRBD2. Trimming took 2 bases from V and 8 from J; bases not matched to a gene: 7. Germline V gives CDR1 LGHDT, CDR2 YNNKEL (reference sequence). The CDR3 has 15 amino acids. CDR3 loop: CASSQMLAGLDEQFF. DNA for the CDR3: TGTGCCAGCAGCCAAATGCTAGCGGGGTTGGATGAGCAGTTCTTC.

This chain uses TRBV4-3 with TRBJ1-6; maybe TRBD1 (6 bases). CDR3 length: 17 amino acids. Germline CDR1 is LGHNA and CDR2 is YSLEER. Deletions cut 1 base from V and 5 bases from J, with 15 bases between. CDR3 sequence: CASSQAATGTNNSPLHF. The DNA of the CDR3 is TGCGCCAGCAGCCAAGCTGCAACCGGGACAAATAATTCACCCCTCCACTTT.

As regards this clone: One base away lies a much larger clone, so this may be a sequencing read error. CDR3 bases: TGTGCCAGCAGCTCCGGGACTAGCGACGATGAGCAGTTCTTC. Its protein product is CASSSGTSDDEQFF. This chain links TRBV11-3 with TRBJ2-1, with 10 bases fitting TRBD2. The J segment lost 8 bases and the V segment lost 4 bases, leaving 5 bases of the junction unmatched. The germline gives CDR1 SGHNT, CDR2 YENEEA. The CDR3 sequence is 14 residues long. The whole variable domain, filled in from reference TRBV11-3 and TRBJ2-1, reads EAGVVQSPRYKIIEKKQPVAFWCNPISGHNTLYWYLQNLGQGPELLIRYENEEAVDDSQLPKDRFSAERLKGVDSTLKIQPAELGDSAVYLCASSSGTSDDEQFFGPGTRLTVL.

The chain is built from TRBV5-1 and TRBJ2-7, with D possibly matching TRBD2 (5 bases). V was trimmed by 0 bases and J by 4 bases, leaving 14 bases between them. The CDR3 loop spans 15 amino acids. Germline V gives CDR1 SGHRS, CDR2 YFSETQ. CDR3 in amino acids: CASSLAVGVRYEQYF. The CDR3, as DNA: TGCGCCAGCAGCTTGGCCGTCGGGGTTCGGTACGAGCAGTACTTC.

J is TRBJ2-3 and V is TRBV18; 11 bases match TRBD2. J lost 2 bases, V lost 6 bases, and 7 bases had no gene match. Germline CDR1 reads KGHSH; CDR2 reads LQKENI. This CDR3 contains 16 residues. The CDR3 reads CASSKGLAELTDTQYF. Here the CDR3 DNA reads TGTGCCAGCTCGAAGGGACTAGCGGAGCTCACAGATACGCAGTATTTT.

The rearrangement joins TRBV6-2 or TRBV6-3 to TRBJ2-5; 7 bases are a match to TRBD2. J was trimmed by 1 base and V by 6 bases; bases with no gene match: 8. In germline, CDR1 is MNHEY, CDR2 SVGEGT. The CDR3 length is 15 residues. The CDR3 region is CASSGRAGAQETQYF. The DNA for the CDR3 is TGTGCCAGCAGCGGACGGGCGGGAGCCCAAGAGACCCAGTACTTC.